The 6 T cell receptor beta chains in this list originate from one sample, sequenced in a study of CD8 T cells in ankylosing spondylitis. General study points: Among TCR beta sequences, a motif of several highly homologous variants appeared characteristic of ankylosing spondylitis blood.

A single record per CDR3 protein comes from TCRdb applying MiXCR to the 5' RACE reads. The data hold 650,000 to 800,000 distinct CDR3 sequences, with 15% to 20% observed a single time. These receptors have no identified antigens. Specimen: blood, either unsorted or a sorted T cell fraction (not recorded which). These TCRs come from a male donor with ankylosing spondylitis.

The chain couples TRBV2 to TRBJ2-1; possibly TRBD2 for D (6 bases). Per germline, CDR1 SNHLY and CDR2 FYNNEI. The V end was cut by 5 bases, the J end by 11 bases, with 10 bases between. The CDR3 length is 11 residues. As DNA, the CDR3 is TGTGCCAGCAGTCCCCTAGCGCAGCAGTTCTTC. Encoded protein: CASSPLAQQFF.

This clonotype came up many times. The chain couples TRBV12-3 or TRBV12-4 to TRBJ2-5; 7 nucleotides agree with TRBD2. After removal of 2 bases from V and 2 bases from J, the junction contained 2 bases not matched to a gene. CDR3 length: 14 residues. The CDR3 protein is CASSLLAAQETQYF. In nucleotides, the CDR3 is TGTGCCAGCAGTTTACTAGCGGCACAAGAGACCCAGTACTTC.

In this sample, this clonotype turned up a few times. V is TRBV12-3 or TRBV12-4 and J is TRBJ2-1, with 14 bases aligning to TRBD2. The CDR3 is 16 amino acids. The V segment lost 4 bases and the J segment 8 bases; nucleotides outside the gene matches: 7. The CDR3 is CASSSRLAGGGDEQFF. The CDR3 nucleotides read TGTGCCAGCAGTTCGAGACTAGCGGGGGGGGGCGATGAGCAGTTCTTC.

The V and J genes are TRBV12-3 or TRBV12-4 and TRBJ2-1; TRBD2 matches at 10 bases. The CDR3 has 14 residues. Unmatched junction bases numbered 5, after V lost 4 bases and J lost 8 bases. CDR3 residues: CASSSSGSRHEQFF. DNA of the CDR3: TGTGCCAGCAGTTCTAGCGGGAGTCGGCATGAGCAGTTCTTC.

This chain connects TRBV29-1 to TRBJ1-2, with no clear D. Per the germline V gene, CDR1 is SQVTM and CDR2 is ANQGSEA. V shed 4 bases and J shed 10 bases, with 10 bases lying between them. There are 10 residues in the CDR3. The CDR3 DNA reads TGCAGCGTTGCTCCCACCCCCTACACCTTC. Translating gives CSVAPTPYTF.

In this sample, this clonotype turned up a few times. The chain uses TRBV12-3 or TRBV12-4 and TRBJ2-1; 8 bases are shared with TRBD2. Trimming removed 10 bases from V and 8 bases from J; junction bases left unmatched: 10. The CDR3 extends over 13 amino acids. The CDR3 DNA is TGTGCCACGGGACTAGTGGACTGGGATGAGCAGTTCTTC. This gives the protein CATGLVDWDEQFF.